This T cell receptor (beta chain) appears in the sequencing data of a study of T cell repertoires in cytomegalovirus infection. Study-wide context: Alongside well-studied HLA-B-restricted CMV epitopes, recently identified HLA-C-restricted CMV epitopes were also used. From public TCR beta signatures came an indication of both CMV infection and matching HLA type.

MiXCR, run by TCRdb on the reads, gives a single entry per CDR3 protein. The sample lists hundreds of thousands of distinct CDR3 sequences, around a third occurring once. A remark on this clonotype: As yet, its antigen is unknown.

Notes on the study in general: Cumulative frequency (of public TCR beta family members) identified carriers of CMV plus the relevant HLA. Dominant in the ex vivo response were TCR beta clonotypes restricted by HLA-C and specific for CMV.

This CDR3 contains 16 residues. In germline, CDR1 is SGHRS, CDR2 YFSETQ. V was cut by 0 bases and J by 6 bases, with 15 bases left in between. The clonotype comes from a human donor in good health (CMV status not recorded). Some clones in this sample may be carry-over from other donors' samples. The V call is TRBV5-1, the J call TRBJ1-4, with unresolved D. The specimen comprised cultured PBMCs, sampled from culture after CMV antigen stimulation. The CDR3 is CASSLGFGREHEKLFF. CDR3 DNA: TGCGCCAGCAGCTTGGGGTTCGGAAGAGAACATGAAAAACTGTTTTTT.